These 20 T cell receptor beta chains came from one sample sequenced in a study of blood T cell repertoires in COVID-19. Profiling relied on immunoSEQ multiplex PCR, and the TCRdb table lists in-frame clones only, not all of them. The sample has about 86,000 clones; around four fifths are singletons. The material sequenced was peripheral blood. The receptors shown here come from a man aged 50-60 years with acute or convalescent COVID-19.

The rearrangement joins TRBV7-2 to TRBJ1-4, with D possibly being TRBD1 (6 bases). V was trimmed by 0 bases and J by 7 bases, leaving 18 bases between them. This CDR3 contains 17 residues. Germline V gene lookup returns CDR1 SGHTA and CDR2 FQGNSA. The CDR3 sequence: CASSLADRRGLGEKLFF. For the CDR3, the DNA is TGTGCCAGCAGCTTAGCCGACAGGCGAGGGCTAGGTGAAAAACTGTTTTTT.

The rearrangement uses TRBV5-1 and TRBJ2-1, with D tentatively TRBD1 (6 bases). The CDR3 has 17 amino acids. In germline, CDR1 is SGHRS, CDR2 YFSETQ. V was clipped by 2 bases and J by 0 bases, with 15 bases between them. The CDR3 DNA reads TGCGCCAGCAGCTTCGGGCAGGGGAGCAACTCCTACAATGAGCAGTTCTTC. Translating it yields CASSFGQGSNSYNEQFF.

The J gene is TRBJ2-7, the V gene TRBV15; possible D gene TRBD1, 6 bases. Germline CDR1 is LNHNV and CDR2 is YYDKDF (reference sequence). This CDR3 is 16 amino acids long. V was clipped by 0 bases and J by 1 base, with 13 bases between them. The CDR3 coding sequence is TGTGCCACCAGCAGAGAAGGGGCACAGGGATCCTACGAGCAGTACTTC. Protein product: CATSREGAQGSYEQYF.

This CDR3 reads CASRLRGGDTQYF. The CDR3 nucleotides read TGCGCCAGCAGACTAAGAGGGGGAGATACGCAGTATTTT. The chain carries TRBV4-1 and TRBJ2-3; a possible D gene is TRBD1 (6 bases). The V end lost 6 bases, the J end lost 5 bases, and 12 bases lay between the germline ends. CDR1 and CDR2 from the germline V gene are MGHRA and YSYEKL. CDR3 length: 13 residues.

The V and J genes are TRBV7-2 and TRBJ2-7, with TRBD1 identical over 12 bases. The V gene end was trimmed by 1 base and the J gene end by 4 bases; junction bases not matched to a gene: 5. Germline CDR1 is SGHTA and CDR2 is FQGNSA. CDR3 length: 16 amino acids. CDR3 protein: CASSLEPGQGAYEQYF. The CDR3 DNA reads as TGTGCCAGCAGCTTAGAGCCGGGACAGGGGGCATACGAGCAGTACTTC.

This clone occurred once. The chain joins TRBV6-9 to TRBJ1-3, with a tentative D call TRBD1 (5 bases). Trimming took off 4 bases at V and 4 bases at J, with 14 bases between the two ends. Germline V gene data show CDR1 as MNHGY and CDR2 as SVAAGI. The CDR3 is 15 amino acids. The CDR3, as DNA: TGTGCCAGCAGTTCCGGTCAGGGAAGCGGAAACACCATATATTTT. Protein sequence: CASSSGQGSGNTIYF.

V usage is TRBV29-1 and J usage is TRBJ2-5, with 8 nucleotides matching TRBD1. V shed 7 bases and J 3 bases; nucleotides not matched to a gene: 7. The CDR3 contains 13 residues. Germline V gene data show CDR1 as SQVTM and CDR2 as ANQGSEA. The CDR3 is CSATGGGEETQYF. The CDR3 DNA reads TGCAGCGCAACAGGGGGTGGGGAAGAGACCCAGTACTTC.

The chain employs TRBV28 and TRBJ1-5; TRBD1 might be the D (5 bases). This CDR3 contains 14 residues. The V end was cut by 7 bases, the J end by 5 bases, with 15 bases between. Germline CDR1 reads MDHEN; CDR2 reads SYDVKM. The CDR3: CASTENWGDQPQHF. The DNA of the CDR3 is TGTGCCAGCACCGAAAATTGGGGGGATCAGCCCCAGCATTTT.

V and J are TRBV5-6 and TRBJ2-7, with D possibly matching TRBD2 (5 bases). V lost 4 bases to trimming and J lost 0 bases, with 8 bases between them. Germline CDR1 and CDR2: SGHDT and YYEEEE. The CDR3 is 13 residues long. CDR3 protein: CASSVGSSYEQYF. The CDR3 DNA sequence: TGTGCCAGCAGCGTAGGGAGCTCCTACGAGCAGTACTTC. Drawing the rest from reference TRBV5-6 and TRBJ2-7, the complete variable domain is DAGVTQSPTHLIKTRGQQVTLRCSPKSGHDTVSWYQQALGQGPQFIFQYYEEEERQRGNFPDRFSGHQFPNYSSELNVNALLLGDSALYLCASSVGSSYEQYFGPGTRLTVT.

The CDR3 DNA follows: TGTGCCAGCAGCTTAGCGACAGAAGGAAAACTGTTTTTT. Its protein is CASSLATEGKLFF. V usage is TRBV7-2 and J usage is TRBJ1-4, with D perhaps matching TRBD1 (5 bases). The V gene's germline CDR1 is SGHTA and CDR2 FQGNSA. This CDR3 region has 13 residues. V lost 0 bases, J lost 10 bases, and 9 bases lay in between.

The chain has TRBV11-2 and TRBJ2-7, with D possibly matching TRBD1 (7 bases). Deletions cut 1 base from V and 2 bases from J, with 12 bases between. Germline V gene sequence: CDR1 SGHAT, CDR2 FQNNGV. The CDR3 has 15 residues. DNA of the CDR3: TGTGCCAGCAGCTTAGGGAGGGACAGTGCCTACGAGCAGTACTTC. Its protein is CASSLGRDSAYEQYF.

The J gene is TRBJ2-7, the V gene TRBV9; D remains unclear. The V end lost 0 bases, the J end lost 4 bases, and 11 bases lay between the germline ends. Germline CDR1 and CDR2: SGDLS and YYNGEE. This CDR3 is built from 14 residues. The CDR3 protein is CASSVGGSDYEQYF. CDR3 in DNA: TGTGCCAGCAGCGTAGGTGGCAGCGATTACGAGCAGTACTTC. The whole variable domain, filled in from reference TRBV9 and TRBJ2-7, reads DSGVTQTPKHLITATGQRVTLRCSPRSGDLSVYWYQQSLDQGLQFLIQYYNGEERAKGNILERFSAQQFPDLHSELNLSSLELGDSALYFCASSVGGSDYEQYFGPGTRLTVT.

J is TRBJ2-5 and V is TRBV14; D unclear. Germline V gene data show CDR1 as SGHDN and CDR2 as FVKESK. The CDR3 is 12 residues long. Trimming pared 6 bases from V and 5 bases from J, leaving 10 bases between. The CDR3 is CASSPSQETQYF. The CDR3 DNA reads TGTGCCAGCAGTCCAAGTCAGGAGACCCAGTACTTC.

This clone was counted a few times. The rearrangement links TRBV5-5 to TRBJ1-2; a possible D gene is TRBD1 (6 bases). Germline V gene sequence: CDR1 SGHKS, CDR2 YYEKEE (reference sequence). Trimming shortened V by 0 bases and J by 8 bases, and 11 bases separated the two germline ends. This CDR3 comprises 13 residues. CDR3 nucleotides: TGTGCCAGCAGCTTGGGGACAGCGGGAGGCTACACCTTC. Translation gives CASSLGTAGGYTF.

This chain connects TRBV6-2 or TRBV6-3 to TRBJ2-3; D is unclear. CDR3 size: 12 residues. Germline V CDR1 and CDR2: MNHEY, SVGEGT. V dropped 6 bases and J dropped 2 bases, with 6 bases sitting between them. CDR3 nucleotide sequence: TGTGCCAGCAGCGGAGCCACAGATACGCAGTATTTT. Its protein product is CASSGATDTQYF.

This clone has just one count. The rearrangement uses TRBV5-1 and TRBJ2-5; TRBD2 matches 7 bases. Trimming cost V 3 bases and J 0 bases; bases outside gene matches: 5. From germline, CDR1 is SGHRS and CDR2 YFSETQ. The CDR3 spans 15 residues. CDR3 residues: CASSWGGGNQETQYF. CDR3 coding DNA: TGCGCCAGCAGCTGGGGGGGTGGTAACCAAGAGACCCAGTACTTC.

The rearrangement uses TRBV6-5 and TRBJ2-2; D is ambiguous. The V gene lost 0 bases and the J gene lost 1 base, with 3 bases spanning the gap. CDR1 is MNHEY, CDR2 SVGAGI, per germline. The CDR3 contains 14 residues. The CDR3 sequence: CASSYSQNTGELFF. The CDR3 nucleotides are TGTGCCAGCAGTTACTCTCAGAACACCGGGGAGCTGTTTTTT.

This chain uses TRBV7-2 with TRBJ1-5; 11 bases match TRBD1. CDR1 is SGHTA and CDR2 is FQGNSA in the germline V gene. This CDR3 is built from 18 residues. V gave up 5 bases and J gave up 1 base; unmatched junction bases: 10. Here the CDR3 DNA reads TGTGCCAGCAGCGCCCGGACAGGGGGCTTTGGGAGCAATCAGCCCCAGCATTTT. This gives the protein CASSARTGGFGSNQPQHF.

The rearrangement links TRBV29-1 to TRBJ2-1; 11 positions agree with TRBD1. Trimming cost V 7 bases and J 9 bases; bases outside gene matches: 17. Germline CDR1 and CDR2: SQVTM and ANQGSEA. The CDR3 has 16 residues. CDR3 nucleotides: TGCAGCGACCGCCCGGGGACAGGGGGGGTTTCTGGTGAGCAGTTCTTC. Protein sequence: CSDRPGTGGVSGEQFF.

In regard to this clone: Other DNA variants within this sample encode the same CDR3. V and J are TRBV6-5 and TRBJ2-7; maybe TRBD1 (5 bases). The CDR3 loop spans 14 amino acids. V lost 2 bases, J lost 2 bases, and 10 bases lay in between. Germline values: CDR1 MNHEY, CDR2 SVGAGI. This CDR3 reads CASSYVKGPYEQYF. DNA of the CDR3: TGTGCCAGCAGTTACGTGAAGGGGCCCTACGAGCAGTACTTC.